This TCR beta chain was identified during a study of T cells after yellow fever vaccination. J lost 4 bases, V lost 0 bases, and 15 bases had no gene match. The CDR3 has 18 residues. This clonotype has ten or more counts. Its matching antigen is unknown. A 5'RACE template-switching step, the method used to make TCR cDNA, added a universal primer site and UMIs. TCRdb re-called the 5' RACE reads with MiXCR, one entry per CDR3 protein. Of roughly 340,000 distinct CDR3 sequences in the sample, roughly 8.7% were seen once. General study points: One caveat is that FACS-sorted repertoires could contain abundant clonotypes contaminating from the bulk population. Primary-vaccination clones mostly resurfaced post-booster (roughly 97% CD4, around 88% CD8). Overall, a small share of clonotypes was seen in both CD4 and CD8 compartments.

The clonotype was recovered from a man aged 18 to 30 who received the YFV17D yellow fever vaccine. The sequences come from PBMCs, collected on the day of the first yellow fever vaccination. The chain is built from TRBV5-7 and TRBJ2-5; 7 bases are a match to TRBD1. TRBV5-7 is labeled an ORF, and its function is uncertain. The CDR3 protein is CASSLGALNRGWRETQYF. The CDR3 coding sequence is TGTGCCAGCAGCTTGGGGGCCCTTAACAGGGGATGGAGAGAGACCCAGTACTTC.